This T cell receptor (beta chain) was obtained from a study of CD8 T cells in ankylosing spondylitis. Study-wide results and limits: Those disease-linked clones were CD8+; they were also relatively rare in peripheral blood. Characteristic, it appeared, of ankylosing spondylitis blood was a TCR beta motif of fewer than 10 highly homologous variants. Certain motif variants had earlier appeared in reactive arthritis synovial fluid and blood. It was reported that disease-linked clones were significantly enriched in matched ankylosing spondylitis synovial fluid.

TCRdb re-called the 5' RACE reads through MiXCR, storing one row per CDR3 protein. The profile shows 75,000 to 95,000 distinct CDR3 sequences, approximately 9.6% of them singletons. The CDR3 is 11 residues long. V dropped 5 bases and J dropped 11; count of bases not matched to a gene: 5. With respect to this clonotype: Its target is not known.

The chain uses TRBV12-3 or TRBV12-4 and TRBJ1-1, with TRBD1 identical over 7 bases. Input material: blood, either unsorted or a sorted T cell fraction (not recorded which). The sequence came from a male donor with ankylosing spondylitis. CDR3 nucleotides: TGTGCCAGCAGTGTAACAGGGGATGCTTTCTTT. Its protein is CASSVTGDAFF.